The entry that follows covers one T cell receptor (beta chain) sequence. TCRdb's copy holds only in-frame clones and misses some; the assay was immunoSEQ multiplex PCR. The sample has under 20,000 clones, around four fifths seen once. This specimen comes from a study of blood T cell repertoires in COVID-19. Germline CDR1 and CDR2: MNHEY and SMNVEV (reference sequence). The CDR3 consists of 18 residues. Trimming removed 6 bases from V and 2 bases from J; junction bases left unmatched: 11. This clonotype was obtained from an elderly man with active COVID-19. The sample comprised peripheral blood. V and J are TRBV27 and TRBJ2-3; 13 nucleotides agree with TRBD2. The CDR3 DNA is TGTGCCAGCAGCTCTTCGGGACTAGCGGGGAGAACCACAGATACGCAGTATTTT. Translating gives CASSSSGLAGRTTDTQYF.